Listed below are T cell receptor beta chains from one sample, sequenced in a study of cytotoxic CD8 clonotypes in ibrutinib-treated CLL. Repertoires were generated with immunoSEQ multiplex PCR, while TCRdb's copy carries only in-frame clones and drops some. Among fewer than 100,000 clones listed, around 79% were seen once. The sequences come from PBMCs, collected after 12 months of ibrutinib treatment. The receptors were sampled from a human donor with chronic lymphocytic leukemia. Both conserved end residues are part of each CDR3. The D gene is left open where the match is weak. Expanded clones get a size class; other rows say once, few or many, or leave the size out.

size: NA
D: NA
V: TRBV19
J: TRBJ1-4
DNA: TGTGCCAGTAGTAGCACCCCCAGGTACGGCGCAACTAATGAAAAACTGTTTTTT
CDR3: CASSSTPRYGATNEKLFF

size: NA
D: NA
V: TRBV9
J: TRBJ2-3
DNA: TGTGCCAGCAGCCCAAGGGGCGCTAGCACAGATACGCAGTATTTT
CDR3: CASSPRGASTDTQYF

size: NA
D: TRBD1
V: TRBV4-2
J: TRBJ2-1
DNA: TGTGCCAGCAGCCAAGAGTTTTGGGCAGGGGGCTACAATGAGCAGTTCTTC
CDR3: CASSQEFWAGGYNEQFF

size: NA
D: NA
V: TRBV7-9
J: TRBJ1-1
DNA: TGTGCCAGCACCCGACCGGGACAAGAGCTTGGGTTCTTT
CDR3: CASTRPGQELGFF

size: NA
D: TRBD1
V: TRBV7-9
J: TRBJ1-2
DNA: TGTGCCAGCAGCCCTTCGACAGGGGGTGGCTACACCTTC
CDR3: CASSPSTGGGYTF

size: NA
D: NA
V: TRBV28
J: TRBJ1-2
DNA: TGTGCCAGCAGTTTCTGGACCGGGGGATATGGCTACACCTTC
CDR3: CASSFWTGGYGYTF

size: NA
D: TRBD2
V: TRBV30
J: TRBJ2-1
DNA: TGTGCCTGGAGCCACACTAGCGGGGGGGCCGTTTACAATGAGCAGTTCTTC
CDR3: CAWSHTSGGAVYNEQFF

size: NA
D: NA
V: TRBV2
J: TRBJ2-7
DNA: TGTGCCAGCAGTGGTAGACGCTACCGGGACGAGCAGTACTTC
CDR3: CASSGRRYRDEQYF

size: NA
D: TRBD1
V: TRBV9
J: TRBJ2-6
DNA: TGTGCCAGCAGCGTAGCTGGACAGGCCCATTCTGGGGCCAACGTCCTGACTTTC
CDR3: CASSVAGQAHSGANVLTF

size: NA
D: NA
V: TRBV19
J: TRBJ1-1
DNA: TGTGCCAGTAGTATTCTGGGTGGTGAAGCTTTCTTT
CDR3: CASSILGGEAFF

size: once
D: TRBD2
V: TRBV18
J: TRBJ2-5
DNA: TGTGCCAGCTCACCACCGGCGGGAGGGGAGACCCAGTACTTC
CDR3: CASSPPAGGETQYF

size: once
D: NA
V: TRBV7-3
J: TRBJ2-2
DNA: TGTGCCAGCAGCCCCCAAGAGAGCGGGGAGCTGTTTTTT
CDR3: CASSPQESGELFF

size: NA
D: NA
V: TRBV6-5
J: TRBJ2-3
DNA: TGTGCCAGCCTTAGGGCAGATACGCAGTATTTT
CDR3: CASLRADTQYF

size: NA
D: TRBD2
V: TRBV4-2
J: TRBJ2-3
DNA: TGTGCCAGCAGCCAGGTGCCGGGGGGGAGGGGAGATACGCAGTATTTT
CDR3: CASSQVPGGRGDTQYF

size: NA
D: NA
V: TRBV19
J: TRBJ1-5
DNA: TGTGCCAGTAGTTGGGCAGGGGAGAATCAGCCCCAGCATTTT
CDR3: CASSWAGENQPQHF

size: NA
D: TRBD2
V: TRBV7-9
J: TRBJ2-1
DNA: TGTGCCAGCAGCCGGGGTAGCGGGATACACAATGAGCAGTTCTTC
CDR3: CASSRGSGIHNEQFF

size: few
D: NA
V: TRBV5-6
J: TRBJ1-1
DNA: TGTGCCAGCACCCCTGGGGTGGGCACTGAAGCTTTCTTT
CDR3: CASTPGVGTEAFF

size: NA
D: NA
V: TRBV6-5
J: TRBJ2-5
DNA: TGTGCCAGCAGTTATGGGGCAGGGGTGGAGACCCAGTACTTC
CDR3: CASSYGAGVETQYF

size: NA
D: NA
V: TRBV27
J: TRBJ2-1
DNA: TGTGCCAGCAGTTTAAACAGGGCCCACAATGAGCAGTTCTTC
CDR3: CASSLNRAHNEQFF

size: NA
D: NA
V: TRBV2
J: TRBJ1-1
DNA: TGTGCCAGCAGGACCCCTCTGGGAGGCACTGAAGCTTTCTTT
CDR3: CASRTPLGGTEAFF

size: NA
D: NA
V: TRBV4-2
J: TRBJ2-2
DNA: TGTGCCAGCAGCCAAGGATGGAAGAACACCGGGGAGCTGTTTTTT
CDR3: CASSQGWKNTGELFF

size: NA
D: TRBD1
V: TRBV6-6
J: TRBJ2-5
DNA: TGTGCCAGCACGGGACAGAGGGAGACCCAGTACTTC
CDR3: CASTGQRETQYF

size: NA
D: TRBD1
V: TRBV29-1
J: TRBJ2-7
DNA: TGCAGCGCCGGCTCCGTGGACAGGGGGCTCTACGAGCAGTACTTC
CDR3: CSAGSVDRGLYEQYF